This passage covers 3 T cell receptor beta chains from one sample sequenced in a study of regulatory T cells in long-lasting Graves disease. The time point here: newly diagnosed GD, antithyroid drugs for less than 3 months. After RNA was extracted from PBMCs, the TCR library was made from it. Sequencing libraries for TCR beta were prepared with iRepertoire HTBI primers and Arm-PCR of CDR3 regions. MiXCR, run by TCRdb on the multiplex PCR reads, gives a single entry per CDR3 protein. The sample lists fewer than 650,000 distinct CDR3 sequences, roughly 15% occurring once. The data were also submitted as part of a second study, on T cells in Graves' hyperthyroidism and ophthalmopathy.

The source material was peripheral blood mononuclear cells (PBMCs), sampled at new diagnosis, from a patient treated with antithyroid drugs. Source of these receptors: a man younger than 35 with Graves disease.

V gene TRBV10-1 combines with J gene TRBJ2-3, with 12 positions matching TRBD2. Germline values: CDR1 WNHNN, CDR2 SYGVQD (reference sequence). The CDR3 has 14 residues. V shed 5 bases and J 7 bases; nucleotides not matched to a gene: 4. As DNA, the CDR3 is TGCGCCAGCAGTCCCGGGACTAGCGGGTATACGCAGTATTTT. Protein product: CASSPGTSGYTQYF.

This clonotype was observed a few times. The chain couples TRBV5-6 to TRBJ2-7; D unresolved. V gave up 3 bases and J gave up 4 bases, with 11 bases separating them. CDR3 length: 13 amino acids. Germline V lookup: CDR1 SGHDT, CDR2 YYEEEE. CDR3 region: CASSSDARYEQYF. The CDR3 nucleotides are TGTGCCAGCAGCTCGGACGCAAGATACGAGCAGTACTTC.

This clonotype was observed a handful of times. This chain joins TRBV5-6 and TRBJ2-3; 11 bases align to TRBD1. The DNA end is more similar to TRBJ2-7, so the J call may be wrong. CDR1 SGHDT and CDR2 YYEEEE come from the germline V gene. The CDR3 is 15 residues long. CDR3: CASSLMGTGGYEQYF. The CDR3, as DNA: TGTGCCAGCAGCTTGATGGGGACAGGGGGCTACGAGCAGTACTTC.